This T cell receptor (beta chain) was found in a study of tissue T cells after allogeneic stem cell transplantation. Survey-depth TCRbeta CDR3 sequencing reported V/J genes and productive frequencies. Only in-frame clones appear in the TCRdb table, and some are missing; sequencing was by immunoSEQ multiplex PCR. Of about 21,000 clones listed, approximately 69% are singletons. Germline V CDR1 and CDR2: NSQYPW, LRSPGD (reference sequence). CDR3 length: 14 amino acids. Trimming left V 4 bases short and J 0 bases short, with 9 bases between. Details on this clone: Germline and genes: mouse. From the germline J gene comes the end of the CDR3, since the read stops 1 residue before it.

The sequenced sample consisted of blood. V usage is TRBV1 and J usage is TRBJ1-1; D unresolved. The clonotype originates from a female BALB/c mouse in good health. Mice of this strain are of MHC haplotype H2-d. CDR3 sequence reads: CTCSETNANTEVFF. The covered CDR3 bases are TGCACCTGCAGTGAGACAAACGCAAACACAGAAGTCTTC.